Below, one T cell receptor beta chain is given with its context. Produced via immunoSEQ multiplex PCR; TCRdb's table is partial and in-frame only. The repertoire holds roughly 250,000 clones, over 75% seen once, with 3.5% to 5.5% in the top ten. The CDR3 has 14 amino acids. V dropped 8 bases and J dropped 4 bases, with 15 bases sitting between them. CDR1 is MDHEN, CDR2 SYDVKM, per germline. The entry originates in a study of blood T cell repertoires in COVID-19. The chain has TRBV28 and TRBJ1-5; D might be TRBD1 (6 bases). Sequenced material: PBMCs or T cells enriched from blood (not recorded which). The TCR comes from a woman aged 30 to 39 who had recovered from COVID-19. The CDR3 sequence: CASYSGGLNQPQHF. The CDR3 DNA follows: TGTGCCAGCTACAGTGGGGGCCTTAATCAGCCCCAGCATTTT.